This record covers a single T cell receptor (beta chain). The antigen is unknown. Sequence at one end of the junction differs from germline and may be a read error. Repertoires were generated with immunoSEQ multiplex PCR, while TCRdb's copy carries only in-frame clones and drops some. The sample lists 8,500 to 10,000 clones, almost 80% occurring once. The CDR3 extends over 12 amino acids. Germline V lookup: CDR1 SGHDN, CDR2 FVKESK. The data were taken from a study of T cells and copy number aberrations in small-cell lung cancer. The study, taken as a whole, reports: A small sample size limited this study; results need validation. Tumors showed lower T-cell density, richness and clonality than adjacent lung, though density did not differ significantly.

The chain employs TRBV14 and TRBJ2-7, with D possibly being TRBD2 (6 bases). Sequenced: normal tissue next to the tumor. The source of this sequence is a man in his 60s with small cell lung cancer. The CDR3 loop reads CASSLQSGLRNF. CDR3 DNA: TGTGCCAGCAGCCTACAGTCGGGACTGCGAAACTTC.